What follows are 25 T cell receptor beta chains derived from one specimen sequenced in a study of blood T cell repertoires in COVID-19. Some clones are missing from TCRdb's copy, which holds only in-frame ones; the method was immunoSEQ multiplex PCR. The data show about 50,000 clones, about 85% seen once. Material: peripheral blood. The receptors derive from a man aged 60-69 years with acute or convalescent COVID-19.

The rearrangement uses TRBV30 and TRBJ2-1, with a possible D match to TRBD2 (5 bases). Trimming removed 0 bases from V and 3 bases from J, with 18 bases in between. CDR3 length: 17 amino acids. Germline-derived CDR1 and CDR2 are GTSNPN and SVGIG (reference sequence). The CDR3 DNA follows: TGTGCCTGGAGTGTAAGGTATCGAGGGTGGAACTACAATGAGCAGTTCTTC. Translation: CAWSVRYRGWNYNEQFF.

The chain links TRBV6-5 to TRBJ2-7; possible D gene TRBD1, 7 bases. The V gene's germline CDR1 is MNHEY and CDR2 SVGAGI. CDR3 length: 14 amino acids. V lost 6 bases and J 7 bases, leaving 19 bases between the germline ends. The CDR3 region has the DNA TGTGCCAGCAGAGATCAGGGGGGCGGGGAGGAGCAGTACTTC. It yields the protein CASRDQGGGEEQYF.

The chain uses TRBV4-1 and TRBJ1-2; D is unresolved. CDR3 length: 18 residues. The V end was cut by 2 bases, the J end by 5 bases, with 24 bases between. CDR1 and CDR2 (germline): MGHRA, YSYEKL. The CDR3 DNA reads TGCGCCAGCAGCCAACCGAATTATGGGAGGGCGAATTCTTATGGCTACACCTTC. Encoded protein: CASSQPNYGRANSYGYTF.

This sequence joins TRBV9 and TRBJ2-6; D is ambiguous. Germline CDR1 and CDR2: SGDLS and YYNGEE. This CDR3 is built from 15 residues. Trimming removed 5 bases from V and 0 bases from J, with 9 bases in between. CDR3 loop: CASRSTVSGANVLTF. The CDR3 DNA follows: TGTGCCAGCAGGTCTACAGTCTCTGGGGCCAACGTCCTGACTTTC. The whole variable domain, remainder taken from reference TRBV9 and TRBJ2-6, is DSGVTQTPKHLITATGQRVTLRCSPRSGDLSVYWYQQSLDQGLQFLIQYYNGEERAKGNILERFSAQQFPDLHSELNLSSLELGDSALYFCASRSTVSGANVLTFGAGSRLTVL.

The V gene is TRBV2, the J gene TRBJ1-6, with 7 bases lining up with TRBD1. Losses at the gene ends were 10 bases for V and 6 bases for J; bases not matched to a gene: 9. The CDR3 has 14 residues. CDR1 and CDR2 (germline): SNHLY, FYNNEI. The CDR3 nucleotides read TGTGCCACGTTAGACAGGGTGTCTAATTCACCCCTCCACTTT. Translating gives CATLDRVSNSPLHF.

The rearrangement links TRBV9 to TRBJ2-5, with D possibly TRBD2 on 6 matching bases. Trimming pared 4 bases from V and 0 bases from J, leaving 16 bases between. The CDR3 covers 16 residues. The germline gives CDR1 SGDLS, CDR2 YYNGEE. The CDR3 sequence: CASSLEGGDYQETQYF. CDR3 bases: TGTGCCAGCAGCCTCGAGGGCGGGGACTACCAAGAGACCCAGTACTTC.

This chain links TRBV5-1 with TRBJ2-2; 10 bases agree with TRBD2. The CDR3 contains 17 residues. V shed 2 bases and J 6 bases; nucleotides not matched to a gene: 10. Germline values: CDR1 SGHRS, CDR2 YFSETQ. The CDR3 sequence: CASSFQAGGPNAGELFF. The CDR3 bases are TGCGCCAGCAGCTTCCAAGCGGGAGGGCCAAACGCCGGGGAGCTGTTTTTT.

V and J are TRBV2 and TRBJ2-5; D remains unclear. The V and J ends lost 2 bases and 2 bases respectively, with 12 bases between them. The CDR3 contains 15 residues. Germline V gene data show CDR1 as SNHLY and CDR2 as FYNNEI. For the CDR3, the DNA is TGTGCCAGCAGTGAAACAGAAGTGGTACAAGAGACCCAGTACTTC. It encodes CASSETEVVQETQYF.

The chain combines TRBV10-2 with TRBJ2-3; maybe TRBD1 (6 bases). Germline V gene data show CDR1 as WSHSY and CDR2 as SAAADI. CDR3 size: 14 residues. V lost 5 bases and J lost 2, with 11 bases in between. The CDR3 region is CASSLRGTTDTQYF. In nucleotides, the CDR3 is TGCGCCAGCAGTCTTAGGGGGACCACAGATACGCAGTATTTT.

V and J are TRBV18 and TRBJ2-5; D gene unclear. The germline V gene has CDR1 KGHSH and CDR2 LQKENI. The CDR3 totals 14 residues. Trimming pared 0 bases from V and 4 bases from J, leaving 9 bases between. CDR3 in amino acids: CASSPPERRETQYF. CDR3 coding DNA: TGTGCCAGCTCACCACCGGAGCGCCGAGAGACCCAGTACTTC. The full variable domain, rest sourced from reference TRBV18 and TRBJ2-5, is NAGVMQNPRHLVRRRGQEARLRCSPMKGHSHVYWYRQLPEEGLKFMVYLQKENIIDESGMPKERFSAEFPKEGPSILRIQQVVRGDSAAYFCASSPPERRETQYFGPGTRLLVL.

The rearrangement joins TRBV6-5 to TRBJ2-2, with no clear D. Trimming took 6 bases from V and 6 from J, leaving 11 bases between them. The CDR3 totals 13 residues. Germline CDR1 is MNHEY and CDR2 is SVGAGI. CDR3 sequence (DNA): TGTGCCAGCAGGGCCCTTTCCTCCGGGGAGCTGTTTTTT. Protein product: CASRALSSGELFF.

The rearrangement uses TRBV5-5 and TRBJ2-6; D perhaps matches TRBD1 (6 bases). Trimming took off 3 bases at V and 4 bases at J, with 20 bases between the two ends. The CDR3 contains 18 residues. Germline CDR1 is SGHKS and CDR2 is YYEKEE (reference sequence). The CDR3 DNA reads TGTGCCAGCAGCTCGCCGAGGGCAGGGGCATCAGGGGCCAACGTCCTGACTTTC. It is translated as CASSSPRAGASGANVLTF.

The CDR3 bases are TGTGCCAGCAGTCTGTTGAGCGCCTACGAGCAGTACTTC. Amino acids: CASSLLSAYEQYF. The rearrangement joins TRBV28 to TRBJ2-7; D not resolved. The CDR3 is 13 residues long. The germline V gene has CDR1 MDHEN and CDR2 SYDVKM. V was cut by 5 bases and J by 2 bases, with 10 bases left in between. The full variable domain, completed using reference TRBV28 and TRBJ2-7, is DVKVTQSSRYLVKRTGEKVFLECVQDMDHENMFWYRQDPGLGLRLIYFSYDVKMKEKGDIPEGYSVSREKKERFSLILESASTNQTSMYLCASSLLSAYEQYFGPGTRLTVT.

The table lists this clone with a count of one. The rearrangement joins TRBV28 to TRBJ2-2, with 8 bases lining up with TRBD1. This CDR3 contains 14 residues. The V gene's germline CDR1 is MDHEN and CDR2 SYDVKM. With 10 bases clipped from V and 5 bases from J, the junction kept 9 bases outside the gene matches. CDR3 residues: CAKSWTGQTGELFF. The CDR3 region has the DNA TGTGCCAAGTCGTGGACAGGGCAAACCGGGGAGCTGTTTTTT.

The CDR3 DNA follows: TGTGCCAGCTCACCACCAGGGGACAATCAGCCCCAGCATTTT. Its protein product is CASSPPGDNQPQHF. The genes are TRBV18 and TRBJ1-5, with a weak D call TRBD1 (5 bases). The germline V gene encodes CDR1 KGHSH and CDR2 LQKENI. This CDR3 contains 14 residues. The ends were cut back, 0 bases at V and 3 bases at J, with 6 bases in the middle.

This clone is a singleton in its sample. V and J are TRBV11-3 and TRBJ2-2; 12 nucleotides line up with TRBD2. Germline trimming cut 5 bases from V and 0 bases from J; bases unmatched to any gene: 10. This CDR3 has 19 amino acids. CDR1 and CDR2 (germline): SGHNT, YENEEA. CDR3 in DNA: TGTGCCAGCAGCCGCCGCCGACTAGCGGGAGCCCCGAACACCGGGGAGCTGTTTTTT. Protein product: CASSRRRLAGAPNTGELFF.

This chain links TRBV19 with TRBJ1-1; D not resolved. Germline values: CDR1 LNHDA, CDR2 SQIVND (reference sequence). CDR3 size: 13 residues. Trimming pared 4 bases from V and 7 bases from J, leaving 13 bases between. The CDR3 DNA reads TGTGCCAGTAGTAACAACGGACGGGATGAAGCTTTCTTT. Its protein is CASSNNGRDEAFF.

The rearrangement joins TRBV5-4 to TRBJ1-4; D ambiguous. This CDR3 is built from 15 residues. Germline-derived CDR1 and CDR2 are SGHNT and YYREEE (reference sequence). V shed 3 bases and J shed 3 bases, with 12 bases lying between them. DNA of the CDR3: TGTGCCAGCAGCTCTGGCGGGGTTGCTAATGAAAAACTGTTTTTT. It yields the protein CASSSGGVANEKLFF. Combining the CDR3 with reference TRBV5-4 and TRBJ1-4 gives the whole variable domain ETGVTQSPTHLIKTRGQQVTLRCSSQSGHNTVSWYQQALGQGPQFIFQYYREEENGRGNFPPRFSGLQFPNYSSELNVNALELDDSALYLCASSSGGVANEKLFFGSGTQLSVL.

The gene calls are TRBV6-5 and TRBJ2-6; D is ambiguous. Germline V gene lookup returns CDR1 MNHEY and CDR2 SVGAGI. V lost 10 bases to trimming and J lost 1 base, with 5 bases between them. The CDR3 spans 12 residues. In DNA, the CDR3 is TGTGCCATCGCGTCTGGGGCCAACGTCCTGACTTTC. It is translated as CAIASGANVLTF.

The CDR3 coding sequence is TGTGCCACCAGCAGAGATTGGAGCTCTGGAAACACCATATATTTT. This encodes CATSRDWSSGNTIYF. The chain carries TRBV15 and TRBJ1-3; D is uncertain. From germline, CDR1 is LNHNV and CDR2 YYDKDF (reference sequence). The CDR3 is made up of 15 amino acids. Trimming removed 0 bases at V and 0 bases at J, with 6 bases between.

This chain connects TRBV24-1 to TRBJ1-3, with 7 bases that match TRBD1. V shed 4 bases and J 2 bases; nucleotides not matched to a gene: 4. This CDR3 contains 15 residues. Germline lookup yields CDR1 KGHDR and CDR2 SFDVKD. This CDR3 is CATSDPQGAGNTIYF. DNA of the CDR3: TGTGCCACCAGTGACCCCCAGGGGGCTGGAAACACCATATATTTT.

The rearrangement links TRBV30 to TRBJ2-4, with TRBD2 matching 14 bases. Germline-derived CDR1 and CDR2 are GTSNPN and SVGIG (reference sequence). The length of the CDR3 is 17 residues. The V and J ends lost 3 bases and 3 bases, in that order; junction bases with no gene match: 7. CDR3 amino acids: CAWSGTSGSLGKNIQYF. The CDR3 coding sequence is TGTGCCTGGAGCGGGACTAGCGGGAGTCTTGGCAAAAACATTCAGTACTTC.

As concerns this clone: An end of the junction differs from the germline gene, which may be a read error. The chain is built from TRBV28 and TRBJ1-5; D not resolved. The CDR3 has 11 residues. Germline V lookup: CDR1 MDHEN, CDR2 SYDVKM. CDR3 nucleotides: TGTGCCAGCAGATTGCCGGGGTTCTTGAGATTT. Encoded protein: CASRLPGFLRF.

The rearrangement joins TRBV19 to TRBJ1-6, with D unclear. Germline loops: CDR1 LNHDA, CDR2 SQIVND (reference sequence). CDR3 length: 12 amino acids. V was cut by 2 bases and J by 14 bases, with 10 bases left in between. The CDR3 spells CASSITGGSLHF. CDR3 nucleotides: TGTGCCAGTAGTATAACGGGAGGATCCCTCCACTTT.

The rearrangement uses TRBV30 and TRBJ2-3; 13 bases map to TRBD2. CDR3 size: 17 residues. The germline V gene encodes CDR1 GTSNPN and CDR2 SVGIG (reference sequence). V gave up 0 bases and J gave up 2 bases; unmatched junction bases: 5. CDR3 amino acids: CAWSVGTSGTTTDTQYF. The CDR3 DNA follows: TGTGCCTGGAGTGTAGGGACTAGCGGGACCACCACAGATACGCAGTATTTT.